This TCR beta chain originates from a study of cytomegalovirus exposure and HLA in healthy donors. Some clones are missing from TCRdb's copy, which holds only in-frame ones; the method was immunoSEQ multiplex PCR. This sample has 140,000 or so clones, with more than 80% found just once. Trimming removed 1 base from V and 0 bases from J; junction bases left unmatched: 3. This CDR3 has 15 residues. The germline CDR1 and CDR2 sequences are SGHAT and FQNNGV. Sequenced input: PBMCs. This sequence was found in a woman aged 25 to 45 in good health and CMV-seropositive. V is TRBV11-2 and J is TRBJ2-7; 7 positions match TRBD2. CDR3 sequence (DNA): TGTGCCAGCAGCTTAGCCGGGGGGAACTCCTACGAGCAGTACTTC. This gives the protein CASSLAGGNSYEQYF.